Listed below are T cell receptor beta chains from one sample, sequenced in a study of sequential checkpoint blockade in melanoma. The data were produced by immunoSEQ multiplex PCR, yet TCRdb's version contains in-frame clones alone and is incomplete. The table shows 8,500 to 13,000 clones, with around 74% occurring only once. The specimen was CD8+ T cells sorted from blood (inferred from file names), collected from a patient given nivolumab and ipilimumab in sequence. The origin of the receptors is a human donor with melanoma. The CDR3 runs from the conserved cysteine through the conserved F or W. A D gene is named only where the DNA matches it firmly. Expanded clones get a size class; other rows say once, few or many, or leave the size out.

V,J,D,size,DNA,CDR3
TRBV11-2,TRBJ2-3,TRBD2,.,TGTGCCAGCAGCTTCACTAGCGGTCCGAGGGGGGCAGATACGCAGTATTTT,CASSFTSGPRGADTQYF
TRBV7-9,TRBJ2-2,TRBD2,few,TGTGCCAGCAGCTTTGTTCCGGGGGGTTCGGCCGGGGAGCTGTTTTTT,CASSFVPGGSAGELFF
TRBV7-9,TRBJ2-7,.,.,TGTGCCAGCAGCCCGCCTGGGGGGGACAATCCCTACGAGCAGTACTTC,CASSPPGGDNPYEQYF
TRBV4-1,TRBJ2-1,TRBD2,.,TGCGCCAGCAGCCAATCGTCGGCTAGCGGGAGCTACAATGAGCAGTTCTTC,CASSQSSASGSYNEQFF
TRBV10-3,TRBJ2-5,.,few,TGTGCCATCGCCGGGACTGCCGCAGTGGAGACCCAGTACTTC,CAIAGTAAVETQYF
TRBV4-3,TRBJ2-1,TRBD1,.,TGCGCCAGCAGCCAAGAGGACAGGGGGCAGCTATTAAATGAGCAGTTCTTC,CASSQEDRGQLLNEQFF
TRBV7-2,TRBJ1-1,.,few,TGTGCCAGCAGCTTAATAGTCCTATCGGGTCTGGTTGAGGCTGAAGCTTTCTTT,CASSLIVLSGLVEAEAFF
TRBV28,TRBJ2-7,TRBD1,few,TGTGCCAGCAGTTCGCCGGGACAGAGCTACGAGCAGTACTTC,CASSSPGQSYEQYF
TRBV19,TRBJ1-1,.,.,TGTGCCAGTAGTATAGGCAGGACAAACACTGAAGCTTTCTTT,CASSIGRTNTEAFF
TRBV5-6,TRBJ1-5,TRBD1,.,TGTGCCAGCAGCTTCGGCAGGGGGAGTCAGCCCCAGCATTTT,CASSFGRGSQPQHF
TRBV27,TRBJ2-2,TRBD2,.,TGTGCCAGCAGTTTACTTCAGACTAGCGTCACCGGGGAGCTGTTTTTT,CASSLLQTSVTGELFF
TRBV7-9,TRBJ2-5,.,.,TGTGCCAGCAGCCCCCCGGAGGGATGGGGGGAGACCCAGTACTTC,CASSPPEGWGETQYF
TRBV27,TRBJ1-5,.,.,TGTGCCAGCAGTTCCAGGGAAGGCAATCAGCCCCAGCATTTT,CASSSREGNQPQHF
TRBV7-9,TRBJ2-7,TRBD2,few,TGTGCCAGCCAGGCGGGGGGGCTACACGAGCAGTACTTC,CASQAGGLHEQYF
TRBV7-9,TRBJ1-5,.,.,TGTGCCAGCAGCTTAGAAGCGGGGGTGGGTCAGCCCCAGCATTTT,CASSLEAGVGQPQHF
TRBV5-4,TRBJ1-6,.,.,TGTGCCAGCAGCGGGGGGGGTCCCCTCCACTTT,CASSGGGPLHF
TRBV27,TRBJ2-1,TRBD1,.,TGTGCCAGCAGTGCCGGACAGGGATGGGAGCAGTTCTTC,CASSAGQGWEQFF
TRBV9,TRBJ2-7,.,once,TGTGCCAGCAGCGTAGAACCAGGGGCGACCTACGAGCAGTACTTC,CASSVEPGATYEQYF
TRBV28,TRBJ1-5,TRBD1,few,TGTGCCAGCAGTTCCCACTCGGGGACAGGGGATCAGCCCCAGCATTTT,CASSSHSGTGDQPQHF
TRBV11-2,TRBJ1-1,.,.,TGTGCCAGCAGCTTAGCTAGTCTGAACACTGAAGCTTTCTTT,CASSLASLNTEAFF
TRBV28,TRBJ2-1,TRBD2,few,TGTGCCAGCAGTGGACTAGCGGGGGGGAAGGGGAATGAGCAGTTCTTC,CASSGLAGGKGNEQFF
TRBV28,TRBJ2-7,TRBD1,few,TGCGCCAGCAGCCCTGGACAGGGGGAAGGGTACGAGCAGTACTTC,CASSPGQGEGYEQYF
TRBV11-3,TRBJ1-2,TRBD1,once,TGTGCCAGCACCTCACCGAGACAGGGCAACTATGGCTACACCTTC,CASTSPRQGNYGYTF
TRBV6-5,TRBJ1-1,.,.,TGTGCCAGCAGCCCACGAGTGAACACTGAAGCTTTCTTT,CASSPRVNTEAFF
TRBV28,TRBJ1-5,.,.,TGTGCCAGCAGTCCACACACAGGCAATCAGCCCCAGCATTTT,CASSPHTGNQPQHF
TRBV28,TRBJ1-5,.,.,TGTGCCAGCAGTTCTACAGGGCTCTCCAATCAGCCCCAGCATTTC,CASSSTGLSNQPQHF
TRBV28,TRBJ1-1,.,.,TGTGCCAGCCGTCGCTTCGGGACTGAAGCTTTCTTT,CASRRFGTEAFF
TRBV5-4,TRBJ2-6,TRBD1,.,TGTGCCAGCAGCTCGAGAACAGGGGGCGCATCTGGGGCCAACGTCCTGACTTTC,CASSSRTGGASGANVLTF
TRBV6-6,TRBJ2-1,.,.,TGTGCCAGCAGTGACTCGGCGGAAGCCAATGAGCAGTTCTTC,CASSDSAEANEQFF
TRBV6-4,TRBJ2-1,TRBD2,.,TGTGCCAGCAGTGACTCGGAAGCGGGAGGGGGTGAGCAGTTCTTC,CASSDSEAGGGEQFF
TRBV9,TRBJ1-3,TRBD1,.,TGTGCCAGCAGCTCACGGACAGGGATAAACACCATATATTTT,CASSSRTGINTIYF
TRBV27,TRBJ1-2,.,once,TGTGCCAGCAGTTTGGGCAGGGACTATGGCTACACCTTC,CASSLGRDYGYTF
TRBV5-6,TRBJ2-7,TRBD1,.,TGTGCCAGCAGCTGGGACAGGGGTGCCGAGCAGTACTTC,CASSWDRGAEQYF
TRBV7-9,TRBJ2-2,TRBD1,few,TGTGCCAGCAGCGTTTCCCCGACAGGGATTAACACCGGGGAGCTGTTTTTT,CASSVSPTGINTGELFF
TRBV6-5,TRBJ2-7,TRBD2,.,TGTGCCAGCAGTTCCTTAGCGGGAGGTTGGTACGAGCAGTACTTC,CASSSLAGGWYEQYF